One and the same sample provided the 13 T cell receptor beta chains below, sequenced in a study of molecular identifiers for immune sequencing clone quantification. TCRdb passed the PCR reads through MiXCR, listing each CDR3 protein once. The sample holds 300,000 to 350,000 distinct CDR3 sequences, around 21% seen once. The sequenced sample was naive CD8+ T cells from blood, with Jurkat cell RNA spiked in. Sample subset: FACS-sorted CD8+CD4-CCR7+CD45RA+ naive T cells. The receptor source for this set is a human donor in good health. Some libraries in this study had Jurkat cell RNA spiked in.

As concerns this clonotype: Possible read error: a much larger clone is one base away. V and J are TRBV5-3 and TRBJ2-3; perhaps TRBD2 as D (6 bases). TRBV5-3 is known as an ORF, though its function is uncertain. The CDR3 consists of 14 residues. The DNA for the CDR3 is TGTGCCAGCAGCCAGGGACTCGACACAGATATGCAGTATTTT. Protein product: CASSQGLDTDMQYF.

This clonotype was picked up a small number of times. CDR3 protein: CASSLYGEGEQYF. CDR3 nucleotide sequence: TGTGCCAGCAGCTTATACGGGGAGGGGGAGCAGTACTTC. The chain joins TRBV7-9 to TRBJ2-7; 7 bases map to TRBD2. Losses at the gene ends were 2 bases for V and 7 bases for J; bases not matched to a gene: 5. The germline gives CDR1 SEHNR, CDR2 FQNEAQ (reference sequence). The CDR3 extends over 13 amino acids. Complete variable domain (other parts from reference TRBV7-9 and TRBJ2-7): DTGVSQNPRHKITKRGQNVTFRCDPISEHNRLYWYRQTLGQGPEFLTYFQNEAQLEKSRLLSDRFSAERPKGSFSTLEIQRTEQGDSAMYLCASSLYGEGEQYFGPGTRLTVT.

This clonotype was detected ten times or more. The chain combines TRBV7-6 with TRBJ2-3; D is ambiguous. V was trimmed by 0 bases and J by 2 bases, leaving 6 bases between them. The CDR3 runs 14 residues. The germline V gene has CDR1 SGHVS and CDR2 FNYEAQ. CDR3 amino acids: CASSLAEITDTQYF. CDR3 DNA sequence: TGTGCCAGCAGCTTAGCAGAAATCACAGATACGCAGTATTTT.

In the case of this clonotype: The junction does not match germline at one end; this may be a read error. This chain connects TRBV30 to TRBJ2-5, with 9 positions matching TRBD1. This CDR3 has 13 amino acids. Germline values: CDR1 GTSNPN, CDR2 SVGIG (reference sequence). CDR3 in DNA: TGTGCCTGGGATGGGACAGGGAAAGAGACCCAGCACTTC. The encoded protein is CAWDGTGKETQHF.

For this clonotype: This may come from a read error, since a much larger clone is one base off. This chain joins TRBV7-2 and TRBJ2-5; 8 bases are shared with TRBD1. The CDR3 totals 14 residues. Per the germline V gene, CDR1 is SGHTA and CDR2 is FQGNSA. As DNA, the CDR3 is TGTGCCAGCTCTGAGGACAGGGTCTTGGAGACCCAGTGCTTC. Protein: CASSEDRVLETQCF.

This clonotype was observed at least ten times. The chain is built from TRBV7-9 and TRBJ2-1, with TRBD2 matching over 9 bases. The CDR3 consists of 15 residues. Germline V gene lookup returns CDR1 SEHNR and CDR2 FQNEAQ (reference sequence). The ends lost 3 bases at V and 7 bases at J; junction bases unmatched: 7. The CDR3 DNA reads as TGTGCCAGCAGCTTGGCGGGGGGGCATTTGAATGAGCAGTTCTTC. This translates into CASSLAGGHLNEQFF.

This clonotype showed up many times. This chain uses TRBV9 with TRBJ2-1; 7 bases agree with TRBD2. This CDR3 comprises 16 residues. Germline values: CDR1 SGDLS, CDR2 YYNGEE. The trim removed 0 bases at V and 9 bases at J, leaving 12 bases unmatched. The CDR3 protein is CASSVEREVRYGEQFF. DNA for the CDR3: TGTGCCAGCAGCGTAGAACGGGAGGTCAGGTACGGTGAGCAGTTCTTC.

In regard to this clonotype: One end of the junction varies from germline; a read error may be responsible. This rearrangement joins TRBV7-9 to TRBJ1-6, with D unresolved. The CDR3 is made up of 15 amino acids. The germline gives CDR1 SEHNR, CDR2 FQNEAQ (reference sequence). As DNA, the CDR3 is TGTGCCGGCAGCTCAATCAACCCCACAAGGTCACCCCTCCACTTT. Protein: CAGSSINPTRSPLHF.

The CDR3 loop is CASRPLTGMDTEAFF. The CDR3, as DNA: TGTGCCAGCAGGCCCCTTACAGGGATGGACACTGAAGCTTTCTTT. The chain uses TRBV27 and TRBJ1-1; a possible D gene is TRBD1 (6 bases). V was trimmed by 6 bases and J by 3 bases, leaving 17 bases between them. CDR3 size: 15 residues. The V gene's germline CDR1 is MNHEY and CDR2 SMNVEV (reference sequence).

The chain has TRBV20-1 and TRBJ2-7, with D possibly being TRBD2 (6 bases). The V end lost 3 bases, the J end lost 6 bases, and 15 bases lay between the germline ends. Germline assignment: CDR1 DFQATT and CDR2 SNEGSKA (reference sequence). The CDR3 runs to 13 residues. The DNA of the CDR3 is TGCAGTGCTAGGGAGGGGTTCCCATCCGAGCAGTACTTC. Protein product: CSAREGFPSEQYF.

This clonotype has a handful of counts. The V call is TRBV19, the J call TRBJ1-1; no definite D call. CDR1 LNHDA and CDR2 SQIVND come from the germline V gene (reference sequence). Trimming removed 2 bases at V and 2 bases at J, with 9 bases between. The CDR3 is 14 amino acids. The CDR3 is CASSIFGANTEAFF. Here the CDR3 DNA reads TGTGCCAGTAGTATATTTGGAGCAAACACTGAAGCTTTCTTT.

This clonotype was counted at least ten times. The genes are TRBV28 and TRBJ2-3; D is unresolved. V lost 2 bases to trimming and J lost 4 bases, with 16 bases between them. Germline assignment: CDR1 MDHEN and CDR2 SYDVKM. The CDR3 is 16 residues long. The CDR3 nucleotides read TGTGCCAGCAGTTTAATTGCCGGAGTCCAGCCAGATACGCAGTATTTT. It yields the protein CASSLIAGVQPDTQYF.

This clonotype was observed many times. The chain couples TRBV25-1 to TRBJ2-7; maybe TRBD1 (5 bases). The CDR3 length is 13 residues. The V gene's germline CDR1 is MGHDK and CDR2 SYGVNS. V gave up 6 bases and J gave up 1 base, with 10 bases separating them. The CDR3: CASRDGQSYEQYF. Written as DNA, the CDR3 is TGTGCCAGCAGGGATGGACAATCCTACGAGCAGTACTTC.